The 28 T cell receptor beta chains presented below share a single source sample, sequenced in a study of cytomegalovirus exposure and HLA in healthy donors. PCR used 60 Vbeta primers and 13 Jbeta primers. Assay: immunoSEQ multiplex PCR; the TCRdb copy retains only in-frame clones and omits some. Of about 82,000 clones listed, 70% to 80% are singletons. Sequences were obtained from PBMCs. The receptors shown here come from a man aged 55 to 70 in good health and CMV-seronegative.

CDR3 DNA sequence: TGTGCCAGCAGCTTGTCGGACAGGGGCTCCTACGAGCAGTACTTC. It is translated as CASSLSDRGSYEQYF. The rearrangement joins TRBV5-4 to TRBJ2-7, with 9 positions matching TRBD1. Germline V gene lookup returns CDR1 SGHNT and CDR2 YYREEE (reference sequence). V dropped 1 base and J dropped 0; count of bases not matched to a gene: 2. This CDR3 is built from 15 residues. The complete variable domain, with remaining parts taken from reference TRBV5-4 and TRBJ2-7, reads ETGVTQSPTHLIKTRGQQVTLRCSSQSGHNTVSWYQQALGQGPQFIFQYYREEENGRGNFPPRFSGLQFPNYSSELNVNALELDDSALYLCASSLSDRGSYEQYFGPGTRLTVT.

The chain recombines TRBV29-1 with TRBJ1-5; 9 positions agree with TRBD1. V lost 6 bases and J lost 7; bases outside the gene matches: 4. The CDR3 loop spans 12 amino acids. CDR1 is SQVTM, CDR2 ANQGSEA, per germline. This chain's CDR3 is CSVGGTGQPQHF. DNA of the CDR3: TGCAGCGTCGGCGGGACAGGGCAGCCCCAGCATTTT. The complete variable domain, with remaining parts taken from reference TRBV29-1 and TRBJ1-5, reads SAVISQKPSRDICQRGTSLTIQCQVDSQVTMMFWYRQQPGQSLTLIATANQGSEATYESGFVIDKFPISRPNLTFSTLTVSNMSPEDSSIYLCSVGGTGQPQHFGDGTRLSIL.

CDR3 in DNA: TGTGCCAGCAGCCGCCTTACAGGGGCTGATGGCTACACCTTC. It encodes CASSRLTGADGYTF. The rearrangement uses TRBV7-2 and TRBJ1-2, with 7 bases aligning to TRBD1. Germline CDR1 is SGHTA and CDR2 is FQGNSA. The CDR3 has 14 amino acids. After removal of 5 bases from V and 6 bases from J, the junction contained 9 bases not matched to a gene.

The rearrangement links TRBV18 to TRBJ2-2; 9 bases are a match to TRBD2. The CDR3 contains 16 residues. The germline V gene encodes CDR1 KGHSH and CDR2 LQKENI. After removal of 2 bases from V and 6 bases from J, the junction contained 7 bases not matched to a gene. The CDR3 here is CASSPLAGEISGELFF. CDR3 sequence (DNA): TGTGCCAGCTCACCATTAGCGGGGGAAATCTCCGGGGAGCTGTTTTTT. Complete variable domain (other parts from reference TRBV18 and TRBJ2-2): NAGVMQNPRHLVRRRGQEARLRCSPMKGHSHVYWYRQLPEEGLKFMVYLQKENIIDESGMPKERFSAEFPKEGPSILRIQQVVRGDSAAYFCASSPLAGEISGELFFGEGSRLTVL.

In this sample, this clone turned up a few times. The chain couples TRBV27 to TRBJ2-2; D is perhaps TRBD1 (5 bases). Trimming took off 2 bases at V and 0 bases at J, with 10 bases between the two ends. The CDR3 runs to 16 residues. CDR1 is MNHEY, CDR2 SMNVEV, per germline (reference sequence). CDR3 amino acids: CASSLGYRPNTGELFF. CDR3 sequence (DNA): TGTGCCAGCAGTTTAGGTTACAGGCCGAACACCGGGGAGCTGTTTTTT.

The V and J genes are TRBV7-9 and TRBJ2-2, with TRBD2 matching 9 bases. V shed 5 bases and J 4 bases; nucleotides not matched to a gene: 11. The length of the CDR3 is 17 residues. The germline V gene has CDR1 SEHNR and CDR2 FQNEAQ (reference sequence). This CDR3 reads CASSPGVAGAGTGELFF. DNA of the CDR3: TGTGCCAGCAGCCCCGGGGTAGCGGGAGCGGGCACCGGGGAGCTGTTTTTT.

This clone was seen a few times. The chain has TRBV6-5 and TRBJ1-4; D is perhaps TRBD1 (5 bases). CDR1 is MNHEY, CDR2 SVGAGI, per germline. V dropped 0 bases and J dropped 13 bases, with 21 bases sitting between them. This CDR3 spans 16 amino acids. For the CDR3, the DNA is TGTGCCAGCAGTTACTCCCGAACGACACAGGAAGCTGGACTGTTTTTT. It translates to CASSYSRTTQEAGLFF.

This chain uses TRBV5-1 with TRBJ1-1, with D unclear. Germline CDR1 reads SGHRS; CDR2 reads YFSETQ. This CDR3 contains 13 residues. The V end was cut by 2 bases, the J end by 0 bases, with 5 bases between. The CDR3 region is CASSFNLNTEAFF. DNA for the CDR3: TGCGCCAGCAGCTTTAATTTGAACACTGAAGCTTTCTTT.

This chain uses TRBV30 with TRBJ2-2; weak D call: TRBD2 (5 bases). Trimming removed 6 bases from V and 0 bases from J, with 11 bases in between. CDR1 and CDR2 (germline): GTSNPN, SVGIG (reference sequence). This CDR3 is built from 14 residues. CDR3 region: CACGRGTNTGELFF. The CDR3 DNA is TGTGCCTGCGGACGGGGAACGAACACCGGGGAGCTGTTTTTT. The full variable domain, rest sourced from reference TRBV30 and TRBJ2-2, is SQTIHQWPATLVQPVGSPLSLECTVEGTSNPNLYWYRQAAGRGLQLLFYSVGIGQISSEVPQNLSASRPQDRQFILSSKKLLLSDSGFYLCACGRGTNTGELFFGEGSRLTVL.

This chain connects TRBV11-3 to TRBJ2-3; D is perhaps TRBD1 (6 bases). Germline CDR1 reads SGHNT; CDR2 reads YENEEA. Trimming cost V 0 bases and J 4 bases, with 8 bases left between them. CDR3 length: 14 residues. The CDR3 is CASSLEGAADTQYF. The CDR3 coding sequence is TGTGCCAGCAGCTTAGAGGGGGCGGCAGATACGCAGTATTTT.

The chain employs TRBV6-1 and TRBJ1-5; 7 nucleotides match TRBD1. In germline, CDR1 is MNHNS, CDR2 SASEGT. CDR3 size: 16 residues. The trim removed 4 bases at V and 2 bases at J, leaving 8 bases unmatched. The CDR3: CASSASTGEGNQPQHF. The CDR3 DNA reads as TGTGCCAGCAGTGCCTCCACAGGGGAGGGCAATCAGCCCCAGCATTTT.

The chain couples TRBV29-1 to TRBJ2-5; 7 nucleotides line up with TRBD1. The J call may not be correct, given that the DNA end is closer to TRBJ2-7. The germline V gene has CDR1 SQVTM and CDR2 ANQGSEA. The CDR3 consists of 13 residues. CDR3 in amino acids: CSVERDSPYEQYF. Here the CDR3 DNA reads TGCAGCGTTGAAAGGGACAGTCCCTACGAGCAGTACTTC.

The chain is built from TRBV7-8 and TRBJ2-2, with a possible D match to TRBD2 (6 bases). Germline assignment: CDR1 SGHVS and CDR2 FQNEAQ. The CDR3 contains 14 residues. V was shortened by 7 bases and J by 6 bases, with 15 bases between the two germline ends. The CDR3, as DNA: TGTGCCAGCACCTACGGAGGGGTTCCCGGGGAGCTGTTTTTT. It encodes CASTYGGVPGELFF.

The chain links TRBV5-1 to TRBJ2-2; no reliable D call. The CDR3 has 16 residues. Trimming removed 5 bases at V and 0 bases at J, with 14 bases between. CDR1 and CDR2 from the germline V gene are SGHRS and YFSETQ. As DNA, the CDR3 is TGCGCCAGCAGAAGCGTAAACGGAGCGAACACCGGGGAGCTGTTTTTT. Translated: CASRSVNGANTGELFF.

The chain recombines TRBV9 with TRBJ2-5, with 9 nucleotides matching TRBD2. CDR3 length equals 13 residues. Germline CDR1 and CDR2: SGDLS and YYNGEE. V trimming: 4 bases; J trimming: 2 bases; junction bases outside the gene matches: 0. CDR3 sequence (DNA): TGTGCCAGCAGCAGCGGGGGGCAAGAGACCCAGTACTTC. This codes for CASSSGGQETQYF.

The chain is built from TRBV11-2 and TRBJ1-2; perhaps TRBD1 as D (5 bases). The germline V and J ends were trimmed by 4 bases and 8 bases, with 14 bases remaining between them. The CDR3 has 13 amino acids. CDR1 is SGHAT and CDR2 is FQNNGV in the germline V gene. CDR3 DNA: TGTGCCAGCAGCTACTATCGGGGGGACGGCTACACCTTC. Amino acid sequence: CASSYYRGDGYTF.

This clone was detected only a few times. This rearrangement joins TRBV7-9 to TRBJ2-7; no definite D call. The germline gives CDR1 SEHNR, CDR2 FQNEAQ (reference sequence). The CDR3 runs to 12 residues. Trimming removed 0 bases at V and 7 bases at J, with 7 bases between. CDR3 bases: TGTGCCAGCAGCTTAGCCTACCGAGAGCAGTACTTC. It specifies CASSLAYREQYF.

This chain uses TRBV19 with TRBJ2-5, with 8 bases matching TRBD2. Germline V gene data show CDR1 as LNHDA and CDR2 as SQIVND (reference sequence). The V segment lost 5 bases and the J segment 4 bases; nucleotides outside the gene matches: 6. The CDR3 has 14 residues. This chain's CDR3 is CASSAGGPGETQYF. The CDR3 bases are TGTGCCAGTAGTGCGGGGGGACCAGGAGAGACCCAGTACTTC. The complete variable domain, with remaining parts taken from reference TRBV19 and TRBJ2-5, reads DGGITQSPKYLFRKEGQNVTLSCEQNLNHDAMYWYRQDPGQGLRLIYYSQIVNDFQKGDIAEGYSVSREKKESFPLTVTSAQKNPTAFYLCASSAGGPGETQYFGPGTRLLVL.

The chain uses TRBV30 and TRBJ2-7, with no clear D. Trimming pared 5 bases from V and 6 bases from J, leaving 8 bases between. This CDR3 is 10 amino acids long. Per the germline V gene, CDR1 is GTSNPN and CDR2 is SVGIG (reference sequence). This CDR3 is CAWGLSEQYF. For the CDR3, the DNA is TGTGCCTGGGGGCTCAGCGAGCAGTACTTC.

The V and J genes are TRBV5-6 and TRBJ2-1; 7 bases fit TRBD1. V shed 2 bases and J 6 bases; nucleotides not matched to a gene: 11. In germline, CDR1 is SGHDT, CDR2 YYEEEE. The CDR3 consists of 16 residues. The CDR3 bases are TGTGCCAGCAGCTTTGATAGGGGGCGAACCCCCAATGAGCAGTTCTTC. It yields the protein CASSFDRGRTPNEQFF.

The J gene is TRBJ1-6, the V gene TRBV5-4; 7 bases are shared with TRBD1. V lost 0 bases and J lost 7; bases outside the gene matches: 1. CDR1 and CDR2 (germline): SGHNT, YYREEE (reference sequence). CDR3 length equals 14 residues. The CDR3 nucleotides are TGTGCCAGCAGCTTGGTACAGGGGAATTCACCCCTCCACTTT. Protein: CASSLVQGNSPLHF.

CDR3 bases: TGCGCCAGCAGCCAAGATCTTGGGACAGGGCGGGTCTATGGCTACACCTTC. Translated: CASSQDLGTGRVYGYTF. The V call is TRBV4-3, the J call TRBJ1-2; 9 bases align to TRBD1. V shed 0 bases, J shed 4 bases, and the junction held 9 bases outside the gene matches. This CDR3 spans 17 amino acids. Germline CDR1 is LGHNA and CDR2 is YSLEER.

The rearrangement links TRBV7-8 to TRBJ1-5; no clear D. Germline V lookup: CDR1 SGHVS, CDR2 FQNEAQ. CDR3 length equals 16 residues. The V end was cut by 5 bases, the J end by 0 bases, with 14 bases between. In nucleotides, the CDR3 is TGTGCCAGCAGCGATAAGCGGTTATATAGCAATCAGCCCCAGCATTTT. Residues: CASSDKRLYSNQPQHF.

The chain recombines TRBV5-1 with TRBJ2-7; maybe TRBD2 (6 bases). Deletions cut 4 bases from V and 4 bases from J, with 12 bases between. CDR3 length equals 13 residues. The germline V gene has CDR1 SGHRS and CDR2 YFSETQ. The CDR3 DNA reads as TGCGCCAGCAGCACGCGGGACCTGTACGAGCAGTACTTC. As protein: CASSTRDLYEQYF.

The CDR3 DNA reads TGTGCCAGCAGCTCGTCAGCGGTGACCCAGTACTTC. Its protein is CASSSSAVTQYF. The gene calls are TRBV7-2 and TRBJ2-5, with a tentative D call TRBD2 (5 bases). Germline assignment: CDR1 SGHTA and CDR2 FQGNSA. CDR3 length: 12 amino acids. V was clipped by 4 bases and J by 7 bases, with 10 bases between them.

CDR3 DNA sequence: TGTGCCAGCAGCCGAGGGACTAGCGGAGGCTACGAGCAGTACTTC. It yields the protein CASSRGTSGGYEQYF. J is TRBJ2-7 and V is TRBV5-6; 11 bases align to TRBD2. J gave up 3 bases and V 4 bases, and 6 bases lay outside the gene matches. Germline values: CDR1 SGHDT, CDR2 YYEEEE. This CDR3 has 15 amino acids.

The chain carries TRBV7-9 and TRBJ2-7; tentative D call: TRBD1 (6 bases). The CDR3 runs 14 residues. The germline CDR1 and CDR2 sequences are SEHNR and FQNEAQ (reference sequence). With 1 base removed from V and 5 bases from J, the gap between germline ends came to 12 bases. The DNA of the CDR3 is TGTGCCAGCAGCTTAGGTCAGGGGTTCCACGAGCAGTACTTC. Translating it yields CASSLGQGFHEQYF.

V is TRBV20-1 and J is TRBJ2-1; perhaps TRBD2 as D (5 bases). Germline V gene sequence: CDR1 DFQATT, CDR2 SNEGSKA (reference sequence). The V and J ends lost 3 bases and 8 bases respectively, with 8 bases between them. The CDR3 is 11 residues long. This chain's CDR3 is CSASPGDEQFF. DNA of the CDR3: TGCAGTGCTAGCCCCGGGGATGAGCAGTTCTTC.